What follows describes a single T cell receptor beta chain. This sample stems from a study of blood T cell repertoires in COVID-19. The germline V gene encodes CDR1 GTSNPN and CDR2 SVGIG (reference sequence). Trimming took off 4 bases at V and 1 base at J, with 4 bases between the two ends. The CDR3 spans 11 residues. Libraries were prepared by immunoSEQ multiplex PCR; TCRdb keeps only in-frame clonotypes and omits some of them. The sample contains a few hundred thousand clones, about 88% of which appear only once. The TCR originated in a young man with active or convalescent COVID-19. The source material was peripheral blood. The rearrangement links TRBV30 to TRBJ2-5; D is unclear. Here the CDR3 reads CAWIVQETQYF. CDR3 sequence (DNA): TGTGCCTGGATCGTCCAAGAGACCCAGTACTTC.